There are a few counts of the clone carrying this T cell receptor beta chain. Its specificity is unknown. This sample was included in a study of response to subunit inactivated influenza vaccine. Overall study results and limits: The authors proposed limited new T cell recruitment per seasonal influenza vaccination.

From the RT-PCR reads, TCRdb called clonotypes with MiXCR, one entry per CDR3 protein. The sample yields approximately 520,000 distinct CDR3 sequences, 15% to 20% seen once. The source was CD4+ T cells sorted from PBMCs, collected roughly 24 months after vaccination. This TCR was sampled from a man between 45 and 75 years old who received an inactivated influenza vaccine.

CDR3 amino acids: CASSAGSNNEQFF. The CDR3 DNA reads as TGTGCCAGCAGCGCCGGGAGTAACAATGAGCAGTTCTTC. The rearrangement links TRBV11-2 to TRBJ2-1; maybe TRBD2 (6 bases). V dropped 5 bases and J dropped 5 bases, with 10 bases sitting between them. This CDR3 spans 13 amino acids. The germline V gene encodes CDR1 SGHAT and CDR2 FQNNGV.